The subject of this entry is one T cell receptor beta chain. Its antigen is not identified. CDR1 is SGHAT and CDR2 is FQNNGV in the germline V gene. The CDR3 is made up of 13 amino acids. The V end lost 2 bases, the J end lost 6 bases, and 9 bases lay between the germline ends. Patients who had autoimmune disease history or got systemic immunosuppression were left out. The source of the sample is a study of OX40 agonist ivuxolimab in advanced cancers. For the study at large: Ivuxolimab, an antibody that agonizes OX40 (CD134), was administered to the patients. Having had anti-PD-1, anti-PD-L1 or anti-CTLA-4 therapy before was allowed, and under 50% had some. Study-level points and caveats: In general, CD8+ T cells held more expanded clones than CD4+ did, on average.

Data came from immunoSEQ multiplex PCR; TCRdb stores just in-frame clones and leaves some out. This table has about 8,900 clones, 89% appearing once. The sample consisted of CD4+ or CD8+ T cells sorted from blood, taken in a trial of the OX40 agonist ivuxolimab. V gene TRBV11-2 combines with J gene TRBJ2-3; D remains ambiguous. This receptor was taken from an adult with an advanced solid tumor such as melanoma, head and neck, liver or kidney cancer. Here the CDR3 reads CASSLNAADTQYF. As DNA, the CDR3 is TGTGCCAGCAGCTTAAATGCTGCCGATACGCAGTATTTT.